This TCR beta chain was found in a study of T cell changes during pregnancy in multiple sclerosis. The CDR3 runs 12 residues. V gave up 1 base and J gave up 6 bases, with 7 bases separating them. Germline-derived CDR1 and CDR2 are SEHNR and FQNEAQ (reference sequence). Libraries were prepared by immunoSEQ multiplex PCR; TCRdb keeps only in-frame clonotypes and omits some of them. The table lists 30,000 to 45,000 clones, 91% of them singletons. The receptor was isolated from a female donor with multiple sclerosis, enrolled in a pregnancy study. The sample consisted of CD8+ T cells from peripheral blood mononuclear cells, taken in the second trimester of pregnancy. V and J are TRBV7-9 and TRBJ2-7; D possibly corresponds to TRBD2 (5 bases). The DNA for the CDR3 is TGTGCCAGCAGCTTAGTCGGGGTCGAGCAGTACTTC. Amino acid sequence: CASSLVGVEQYF.